The 10 T cell receptor beta chains below were found in one sample sequenced in a study of blood T cells in healthy people across ages. Primers used in a second PCR of roughly 7 to 12 cycles were a sample-barcoded 5' primer and a J-beta primer mix. TCRdb ran MiXCR on the 5' RACE reads and lists one entry per CDR3 protein. The sample shows 800,000 to 1,000,000 distinct CDR3 sequences, 40% to 60% of them seen only once. What was sequenced was blood. These receptor sequences come from a man aged 25 to 45 in good health.

The chain links TRBV7-2 to TRBJ2-7; 7 nucleotides match TRBD1. The CDR3 has 14 residues. From germline, CDR1 is SGHTA and CDR2 FQGNSA. After removal of 4 bases from V and 0 bases from J, the junction contained 3 bases not matched to a gene. CDR3 nucleotide sequence: TGTGCCAGCAGCTCGACAGGGATCTCCTACGAGCAGTACTTC. This encodes CASSSTGISYEQYF. Full variable domain (outside the CDR3, taken from reference TRBV7-2 and TRBJ2-7): GAGVSQSPSNKVTEKGKDVELRCDPISGHTALYWYRQSLGQGLEFLIYFQGNSAPDKSGLPSDRFSAERTGGSVSTLTIQRTQQEDSAVYLCASSSTGISYEQYFGPGTRLTVT.

This clonotype has only one observation. This chain uses TRBV4-1 with TRBJ2-5, with 10 bases that match TRBD1. The CDR3 has 16 amino acids. Trimming took 4 bases from V and 11 from J; bases not matched to a gene: 16. Germline lookup yields CDR1 MGHRA and CDR2 YSYEKL. Here the CDR3 reads CASSRTGTGVYNEQYF. In DNA form, the CDR3 reads TGCGCCAGCAGCCGGACCGGGACAGGGGTCTACAATGAGCAGTACTTC.

The rearrangement joins TRBV25-1 to TRBJ2-5, with a weak D call TRBD1 (6 bases). CDR1 and CDR2 from the germline V gene are MGHDK and SYGVNS. The CDR3 loop spans 15 amino acids. V lost 1 base and J 11 bases, leaving 20 bases between the germline ends. This chain's CDR3 is CASSESYGRGLEQYF. Written as DNA, the CDR3 is TGTGCCAGCAGTGAATCCTATGGCAGGGGTTTAGAGCAGTACTTC.

This chain connects TRBV27 to TRBJ1-2, with 9 bases matching TRBD1. This CDR3 has 15 amino acids. In germline, CDR1 is MNHEY, CDR2 SMNVEV (reference sequence). V trimming: 4 bases; J trimming: 8 bases; junction bases outside the gene matches: 11. Here the CDR3 reads CASSSPTGGPKGYTF. CDR3 nucleotide sequence: TGTGCCAGCAGTTCACCGACAGGGGGGCCGAAAGGCTACACCTTC.

The sample holds a few counts of this clonotype. The V call is TRBV4-1, the J call TRBJ2-1; the match to TRBD1 covers 8 bases. The V gene's germline CDR1 is MGHRA and CDR2 YSYEKL. V was clipped by 6 bases and J by 5 bases; unmatched bases: 3. CDR3 length equals 13 residues. In DNA form, the CDR3 reads TGCGCCAGCAGACGGACAGGGAACAATGAGCAGTTCTTC. Translated, it gives CASRRTGNNEQFF.

This clonotype was counted many times. The gene calls are TRBV27 and TRBJ1-2; no reliable D call. The V gene's germline CDR1 is MNHEY and CDR2 SMNVEV (reference sequence). With 6 bases removed from V and 2 bases from J, the gap between germline ends came to 7 bases. There are 12 residues in the CDR3. CDR3 sequence reads: CASRAVNYGYTF. CDR3 coding DNA: TGTGCCAGCAGGGCGGTGAACTATGGCTACACCTTC.

The V gene is TRBV28, the J gene TRBJ2-1, with TRBD2 matching 8 bases. In germline, CDR1 is MDHEN, CDR2 SYDVKM. This CDR3 region has 16 residues. Trimming at V came to 4 bases and at J to 8 bases, leaving 13 bases not matched to a gene. This chain's CDR3 is CASSSTGTRVGHEQFF. The CDR3 DNA reads as TGTGCCAGCAGTTCGACGGGGACTAGGGTTGGTCATGAGCAGTTCTTC.

In its sample, this clonotype was seen a few times. The chain is built from TRBV29-1 and TRBJ2-2; D call uncertain. V lost 7 bases to trimming and J lost 0 bases, with 9 bases between them. Germline V lookup: CDR1 SQVTM, CDR2 ANQGSEA. This CDR3 comprises 13 residues. For the CDR3, the DNA is TGCAGCGCGCTGGGGTCGAACACCGGGGAGCTGTTTTTT. Its protein product is CSALGSNTGELFF.

V is TRBV18 and J is TRBJ2-1; D is unclear. CDR1 and CDR2 from the germline V gene are KGHSH and LQKENI. V was pared by 3 bases and J by 7 bases, with 16 bases between. The CDR3 spans 15 residues. The CDR3 sequence is CASSPAPHRGNEQFF. Here the CDR3 DNA reads TGTGCCAGCTCACCCGCTCCCCACCGTGGGAATGAGCAGTTCTTC.

The rearrangement uses TRBV7-8 and TRBJ2-1; 10 bases match TRBD2. This CDR3 has 15 residues. CDR1 SGHVS and CDR2 FQNEAQ come from the germline V gene. J lost 8 bases, V lost 1 base, and 5 bases had no gene match. In DNA form, the CDR3 reads TGTGCCAGCAGCTTAGAGGCTAGCGGGGGACATGAGCAGTTCTTC. Amino acids: CASSLEASGGHEQFF.